Listed below are T cell receptor beta chains from one sample, sequenced in a study of cytomegalovirus exposure and HLA in healthy donors. The table came from immunoSEQ multiplex PCR; TCRdb's copy has only in-frame clones and leaves some out. Among 75,000 to 100,000 clones, approximately 73% were seen once, and the ten largest hold over 3%. Sequencing was done on a sample of PBMCs. These receptors all stem from a man aged 35 to 55 in good health and CMV-seronegative. The CDR3 runs from the conserved cysteine through the conserved F or W. The D gene is left open where the match is weak. Clone sizes are given selectively: once, few, many, or a class where the clone is expanded.

TRBV5-4	TRBJ2-3	.	TRBD1	TGTGCCAGCAGCTCTCGGACAGGGGAAGAGGAACCGCAGTATTTT	CASSSRTGEEEPQYF
TRBV6-5	TRBJ2-2	.	.	TGTGCCAGCAAACACTATCCCGGGGAGCTGTTTTTT	CASKHYPGELFF
TRBV4-2	TRBJ1-2	.	TRBD1	TGTGCCAGCAGCACGGGACAGGGCAATGGCTACACCTTC	CASSTGQGNGYTF
TRBV2	TRBJ2-3	.	.	TGTGCCAGCAGTGAACTGGGAGGTCGCACAGATACGCAGTATTTT	CASSELGGRTDTQYF
TRBV4-1	TRBJ2-5	.	TRBD1	TGCGCCAGCAGCCAAGTAGGGATCCCCGTCCGAAACAGGGGCGAAGAGACCCAGTACTTC	CASSQVGIPVRNRGEETQYF
TRBV30	TRBJ2-2	few	.	TGTGCCTGGAGTCCTAATTACTTGACCGGGGAGCTGTTTTTT	CAWSPNYLTGELFF
TRBV7-9	TRBJ1-4	.	TRBD1	TGTGCCAGCAGCCCACGCACGGGGACAGGAGATGGAAAACTGTTTTTT	CASSPRTGTGDGKLFF
TRBV11-2	TRBJ2-1	.	TRBD2	TGTGCCAGCAGCTTAGGCGCGGGGGGCCCTAATGAGCAGTTCTTC	CASSLGAGGPNEQFF
TRBV7-3	TRBJ1-1	.	.	TGTGCCAGCACCCGGGGCAGGGGCAGCACTGAAGCTTTCTTT	CASTRGRGSTEAFF
TRBV7-7	TRBJ2-1	.	TRBD2	TGTGCCAGCGCCGAGCTAGCGGGGGCCCATGGGTTGAATGAGCAGTTCTTC	CASAELAGAHGLNEQFF
TRBV27	TRBJ2-7	.	.	TGTGCCAGCAGTTTATCGCCAGGGGCCAGTACCTACGAGCAGTACTTC	CASSLSPGASTYEQYF
TRBV5-1	TRBJ2-7	.	TRBD1	TGCGCCAGCAGCCGGGACAGACACTACGAGCAGTACTTC	CASSRDRHYEQYF
TRBV9	TRBJ2-1	.	.	TGTGCCAGCAGCCCCATCCTAAGTTTTGAGCAGTTCTTC	CASSPILSFEQFF
TRBV4-2	TRBJ2-7	.	.	TGTGCCAGCAGCCAAGACTCCTCCCTATCCTACGAGCAGTACTTC	CASSQDSSLSYEQYF
TRBV29-1	TRBJ1-1	.	.	TGCAGCGCTTCGGACGGCTGGGGCATGAACACTGAAGCTTTCTTT	CSASDGWGMNTEAFF
TRBV5-6	TRBJ2-5	.	.	TGTGCCAGCAGCGTTTGGGTGGTAGCGACTGAGACCCAGTACTTC	CASSVWVVATETQYF
TRBV7-6	TRBJ2-1	.	TRBD2	TGTGCCAGCAGCCCCGGGACTAGCGGGGCCCCCTACAATGAGCAGTTCTTC	CASSPGTSGAPYNEQFF
TRBV5-6	TRBJ1-1	few	.	TGTGCCAGCAGCGCGCTAAGGGGGAACACTGAAGCTTTCTTT	CASSALRGNTEAFF
TRBV7-7	TRBJ2-5	.	.	TGTGCCAGCAGCTTAGATTCAGATGGAGTAGCCCAGTACTTC	CASSLDSDGVAQYF
TRBV5-1	TRBJ1-1	.	.	TGCGCCAGCAGCTTGGACCCCAACCAGGTCAACACCCGGATGGCTTTCTTT	CASSLDPNQVNTRMAFF
TRBV28	TRBJ2-1	.	TRBD2	TGTGCCAGCAGGTTACTAGCGGGGGTAAATGAGCAGTTCTTC	CASRLLAGVNEQFF
TRBV5-4	TRBJ2-1	.	.	TGTGCCAGCAGCTTGGAGCTAGTAGGGAGTGAGCAGTTCTTC	CASSLELVGSEQFF
TRBV5-6	TRBJ2-5	.	.	TGTGCCAGCAGCTTGGTAGTATTCCGGGGGCAAGAGACCCAGTACTTC	CASSLVVFRGQETQYF
TRBV27	TRBJ1-2	.	.	TGTGCCAGCAGCCCAGGTGGGGGGGCCTACTATGGCTACACCTTC	CASSPGGGAYYGYTF
TRBV19	TRBJ2-1	few	.	TGTGCCAGTAGTCCTGGCTGGGGCGGTGTCTACAATGAGCAGTTCTTC	CASSPGWGGVYNEQFF
TRBV7-2	TRBJ2-7	.	.	TGTGCCAGCAGCTTCTTCCCGGACTTAGAATACGAGCAGTACTTC	CASSFFPDLEYEQYF